The next 30 T cell receptor beta chains were all read from a single sample in a study of CD8 T cells in ankylosing spondylitis. Study-wide results and caveats: Characteristic, it appeared, of ankylosing spondylitis blood was a TCR beta motif of several highly homologous variants.

Their cognate antigens are unknown. Via MiXCR, TCRdb re-called the 5' RACE reads, giving one row per CDR3 protein. The top ten hold approximately 1% of the sample, which has roughly 440,000 distinct CDR3 sequences, over 15% seen once. The specimen sequenced was blood, either unsorted or a sorted T cell fraction (not recorded which). The receptors here all came from a male donor with ankylosing spondylitis.

The genes are TRBV4-3 and TRBJ1-2; D is ambiguous. Germline V gene lookup returns CDR1 LGHNA and CDR2 YSLEER. The V end was cut by 0 bases, the J end by 8 bases, with 16 bases between. The CDR3 length is 15 residues. The chain's CDR3 is CASSQDASGGRGYTF. The CDR3 nucleotides read TGCGCCAGCAGCCAAGATGCTAGCGGTGGGCGCGGCTACACCTTC.

DNA for the CDR3: TGTGCCAGCAGGGCCTTTCGGCAGTTCACCTTC. Amino acids: CASRAFRQFTF. This sequence joins TRBV2 and TRBJ1-2; no reliable D call. V shed 6 bases and J shed 13 bases, with 15 bases lying between them. Germline lookup yields CDR1 SNHLY and CDR2 FYNNEI. The CDR3 length is 11 residues.

Only a few counts were recorded for this clonotype. This chain joins TRBV30 and TRBJ1-1; D is uncertain. The ends were cut back, 2 bases at V and 5 bases at J, with 9 bases in the middle. Germline V gene lookup returns CDR1 GTSNPN and CDR2 SVGIG (reference sequence). The CDR3 extends over 12 amino acids. CDR3 sequence (DNA): TGTGCCTGGAGTCGGGGATCGACTGAAGCTTTCTTT. It encodes CAWSRGSTEAFF. The full variable domain, in which reference TRBV30 and TRBJ1-1 provide the parts outside the CDR3, is SQTIHQWPATLVQPVGSPLSLECTVEGTSNPNLYWYRQAAGRGLQLLFYSVGIGQISSEVPQNLSASRPQDRQFILSSKKLLLSDSGFYLCAWSRGSTEAFFGQGTRLTVV.

This clonotype was picked up a small number of times. The chain uses TRBV15 and TRBJ2-1; TRBD2 matches at 10 bases. Losses at the gene ends were 0 bases for V and 5 bases for J; bases not matched to a gene: 4. Germline V lookup: CDR1 LNHNV, CDR2 YYDKDF (reference sequence). This CDR3 spans 16 amino acids. DNA for the CDR3: TGTGCCACCAGCAGAGATAAACTAGCGGGGCACAATGAGCAGTTCTTC. It codes for CATSRDKLAGHNEQFF. Supplemented by reference TRBV15 and TRBJ2-1, the full variable domain reads DAMVIQNPRYQVTQFGKPVTLSCSQTLNHNVMYWYQQKSSQAPKLLFHYYDKDFNNEADTPDNFQSRRPNTSFCFLDIRSPGLGDTAMYLCATSRDKLAGHNEQFFGPGTRLTVL.

This clonotype was seen more than once but under ten times. CDR3 nucleotides: TGCAGCGTATCAAACAAGACGGGGAACACTGAAGCTTTCTTT. It codes for CSVSNKTGNTEAFF. V and J are TRBV29-1 and TRBJ1-1; no firm D call. V lost 6 bases to trimming and J lost 1 base, with 15 bases between them. Germline-derived CDR1 and CDR2 are SQVTM and ANQGSEA. This CDR3 has 14 amino acids.

This clonotype was recorded at least ten times. The chain carries TRBV28 and TRBJ2-7, with a tentative D call TRBD1 (5 bases). CDR3 size: 13 residues. The V gene's germline CDR1 is MDHEN and CDR2 SYDVKM. V dropped 7 bases and J dropped 2 bases, with 12 bases sitting between them. This chain's CDR3 is CASNHAGTYEQYF. CDR3 sequence (DNA): TGTGCCAGCAATCATGCAGGGACCTACGAGCAGTACTTC.

The J gene is TRBJ2-2, the V gene TRBV28, with D possibly matching TRBD1 (5 bases). Trimming took off 3 bases at V and 4 bases at J, with 9 bases between the two ends. The germline V gene encodes CDR1 MDHEN and CDR2 SYDVKM. The CDR3 runs 14 residues. CDR3 bases: TGTGCCAGCAGTTTTGGGGCCTTCACCGGGGAGCTGTTTTTT. The encoded protein is CASSFGAFTGELFF.

In this sample, this clonotype turned up once. The rearrangement uses TRBV5-1 and TRBJ2-2; D perhaps matches TRBD1 (6 bases). The CDR3 runs 14 residues. V was shortened by 4 bases and J by 5 bases, with 12 bases between the two germline ends. CDR1 is SGHRS, CDR2 YFSETQ, per germline. For the CDR3, the DNA is TGCGCCAGCAGCCCGCAACAGGGAACCGGGGAGCTGTTTTTT. Protein: CASSPQQGTGELFF.

This clonotype showed up just a few times. The V gene is TRBV29-1, the J gene TRBJ2-5; 12 positions agree with TRBD2. This CDR3 comprises 13 residues. CDR1 is SQVTM and CDR2 is ANQGSEA in the germline V gene. The V and J ends lost 5 bases and 5 bases, in that order; junction bases with no gene match: 3. CDR3 sequence reads: CSVRTSGTETQYF. In DNA, the CDR3 is TGCAGCGTTAGGACTAGCGGGACGGAGACCCAGTACTTC.

V usage is TRBV28 and J usage is TRBJ1-1; no definite D call. CDR3 size: 12 residues. Germline V lookup: CDR1 MDHEN, CDR2 SYDVKM. V dropped 3 bases and J dropped 4 bases, with 6 bases sitting between them. CDR3 loop: CASSFVTTEAFF. CDR3 DNA sequence: TGTGCCAGCAGTTTCGTCACCACTGAAGCTTTCTTT.

This chain links TRBV7-9 with TRBJ2-2; 10 positions agree with TRBD2. There are 14 residues in the CDR3. V shed 8 bases, J shed 6 bases, and the junction held 6 bases outside the gene matches. Looked up from germline, CDR1 is SEHNR and CDR2 is FQNEAQ (reference sequence). CDR3 in DNA: TGTGCCAGCTCTCTAGCGGGAGCCTCCGGGGAGCTGTTTTTT. It is translated as CASSLAGASGELFF. Drawing the rest from reference TRBV7-9 and TRBJ2-2, the complete variable domain is DTGVSQNPRHKITKRGQNVTFRCDPISEHNRLYWYRQTLGQGPEFLTYFQNEAQLEKSRLLSDRFSAERPKGSFSTLEIQRTEQGDSAMYLCASSLAGASGELFFGEGSRLTVL.

This clonotype was counted between two and nine times. The chain employs TRBV5-1 and TRBJ1-2, with D possibly being TRBD1 (6 bases). CDR1 and CDR2 (germline): SGHRS, YFSETQ. V was pared by 3 bases and J by 0 bases, with 9 bases between. This CDR3 comprises 14 residues. Here the CDR3 DNA reads TGCGCCAGCAGCTGGGACATTTCTAACTATGGCTACACCTTC. Its protein is CASSWDISNYGYTF.

This chain joins TRBV28 and TRBJ1-6; the match to TRBD1 covers 9 bases. The CDR3 runs 15 residues. V lost 2 bases to trimming and J lost 6 bases; unmatched junction nucleotides: 2. Looked up from germline, CDR1 is MDHEN and CDR2 is SYDVKM. The CDR3 coding sequence is TGTGCCAGCAGTTTAGGGACAGGGTTTAATTCACCCCTCCACTTT. Amino acids: CASSLGTGFNSPLHF.

This clonotype was picked up many times. The chain uses TRBV7-9 and TRBJ2-7; 8 bases fit TRBD2. Germline V CDR1 and CDR2: SEHNR, FQNEAQ (reference sequence). The junction had 7 bases not matched to a gene; V was cut back by 4 bases and J by 2 bases. The CDR3 consists of 15 residues. This chain's CDR3 is CASSSRTSFTYEQYF. CDR3 sequence (DNA): TGTGCCAGCAGCTCCCGGACTAGCTTTACCTACGAGCAGTACTTC. Looking up the rest from reference TRBV7-9 and TRBJ2-7 gives the full variable domain: DTGVSQNPRHKITKRGQNVTFRCDPISEHNRLYWYRQTLGQGPEFLTYFQNEAQLEKSRLLSDRFSAERPKGSFSTLEIQRTEQGDSAMYLCASSSRTSFTYEQYFGPGTRLTVT.

The rearrangement joins TRBV6-1 to TRBJ2-3; perhaps TRBD2 as D (6 bases). The CDR3 consists of 12 residues. The V and J ends lost 1 base and 14 bases respectively, with 13 bases between them. Germline V gene data show CDR1 as MNHNS and CDR2 as SASEGT. DNA for the CDR3: TGTGCCAGCAGTGAAGGACTAGGGTCGTTGTATTTT. Its protein product is CASSEGLGSLYF.

This chain links TRBV4-1 with TRBJ1-4, with D possibly TRBD1 on 5 matching bases. V lost 5 bases, J lost 0 bases, and 10 bases lay in between. Per germline, CDR1 MGHRA and CDR2 YSYEKL. The CDR3 runs to 15 residues. The CDR3 sequence is CASSRGPATNEKLFF. CDR3 DNA sequence: TGCGCCAGCAGCAGGGGACCTGCAACTAATGAAAAACTGTTTTTT.

The chain is built from TRBV18 and TRBJ2-3, with TRBD1 as a possible D gene (6 bases). Trimming pared 1 base from V and 6 bases from J, leaving 14 bases between. Germline V lookup: CDR1 KGHSH, CDR2 LQKENI. The CDR3 spans 15 residues. The CDR3 protein is CASSPRQAGEDTQYF. The CDR3 coding sequence is TGTGCCAGCTCACCACGACAGGCTGGGGAGGATACGCAGTATTTT.

The chain joins TRBV4-1 to TRBJ2-3, with D tentatively TRBD1 (5 bases). There are 16 residues in the CDR3. Germline CDR1 is MGHRA and CDR2 is YSYEKL. V was pared by 0 bases and J by 0 bases, with 10 bases between. Written as DNA, the CDR3 is TGCGCCAGCAGCCAAGATGGGGCGGCCAGCACAGATACGCAGTATTTT. Protein product: CASSQDGAASTDTQYF.

A remark on this clonotype: This may come from a read error, since a much larger clone is one base off. The chain joins TRBV25-1 to TRBJ1-1; 11 nucleotides match TRBD1. The V gene's germline CDR1 is MGHDK and CDR2 SYGVNS. The trim removed 6 bases at V and 5 bases at J, leaving 2 bases unmatched. The CDR3 runs 13 residues. In nucleotides, the CDR3 is TGTGCCAGCAGGGGACAGGGGGGGACTGAAGCTTTCTTT. It is translated as CASRGQGGTEAFF.

This clonotype was recorded at least ten times. The chain is built from TRBV12-3 or TRBV12-4 and TRBJ2-5, with D possibly being TRBD2 (5 bases). The CDR3 is 14 amino acids. Trimming stripped 7 bases from V and 0 bases from J, with 12 bases between. As DNA, the CDR3 is TGTGCCAGCACCATGAGGGAGTACCAAGAGACCCAGTACTTC. Its protein product is CASTMREYQETQYF.

This chain links TRBV7-9 with TRBJ1-2, with D tentatively TRBD1 (5 bases). Germline values: CDR1 SEHNR, CDR2 FQNEAQ (reference sequence). Trimming pared 1 base from V and 5 bases from J, leaving 14 bases between. CDR3 size: 15 residues. The CDR3, as DNA: TGTGCCAGCAGCTTAGAGAGTGCAGGGCGATATGGCTACACCTTC. It specifies CASSLESAGRYGYTF. Variable domain in full (rest from reference TRBV7-9 and TRBJ1-2): DTGVSQNPRHKITKRGQNVTFRCDPISEHNRLYWYRQTLGQGPEFLTYFQNEAQLEKSRLLSDRFSAERPKGSFSTLEIQRTEQGDSAMYLCASSLESAGRYGYTFGSGTRLTVV.

This clonotype was counted only a few times. The chain recombines TRBV5-4 with TRBJ2-3; weak D call: TRBD2 (6 bases). Germline CDR1 and CDR2: SGHNT and YYREEE (reference sequence). Trimming stripped 2 bases from V and 2 bases from J, with 15 bases between. The length of the CDR3 is 16 residues. The chain's CDR3 is CASSFMGLKITDTQYF. CDR3 sequence (DNA): TGTGCCAGCAGCTTTATGGGACTTAAGATCACAGATACGCAGTATTTT.

The chain has TRBV20-1 and TRBJ2-3; TRBD2 matches at 13 bases. V lost 3 bases, J lost 2 bases, and 11 bases stayed unmatched. Germline-derived CDR1 and CDR2 are DFQATT and SNEGSKA (reference sequence). The CDR3 totals 18 residues. This chain's CDR3 is CSARGLAGRIPHTDTQYF. The CDR3 DNA sequence: TGCAGTGCTAGGGGACTAGCGGGACGCATCCCCCACACAGATACGCAGTATTTT.

This chain joins TRBV29-1 and TRBJ2-7; 7 nucleotides match TRBD2. V was clipped by 6 bases and J by 2 bases; unmatched bases: 13. Germline V gene sequence: CDR1 SQVTM, CDR2 ANQGSEA. The CDR3 loop spans 15 amino acids. This CDR3 reads CSVTRIRDYAYEQYF. CDR3 nucleotide sequence: TGCAGCGTGACCCGGATCCGGGACTATGCCTACGAGCAGTACTTC.

This chain connects TRBV20-1 to TRBJ1-1; unclear D gene. Germline assignment: CDR1 DFQATT and CDR2 SNEGSKA (reference sequence). The CDR3 contains 14 residues. The ends were cut back, 5 bases at V and 1 base at J, with 14 bases in the middle. The CDR3 nucleotides are TGCAGTGCTCGCTCGGGAATTTCGAACACTGAAGCTTTCTTT. This gives the protein CSARSGISNTEAFF.

This clonotype has at least ten counts. The CDR3 protein is CASSVTSGSPEQFF. CDR3 nucleotide sequence: TGTGCCAGCAGTGTGACTAGCGGGTCGCCTGAGCAGTTCTTC. The rearrangement joins TRBV6-2 or TRBV6-3 to TRBJ2-1, with 10 bases fitting TRBD2. This CDR3 is 14 amino acids long. Per germline, CDR1 MNHEY and CDR2 SVGEGT. Germline trimming cut 5 bases from V and 9 bases from J; bases unmatched to any gene: 7.

This clonotype was observed at least ten times. V usage is TRBV29-1 and J usage is TRBJ1-2; D not certain. This CDR3 is built from 10 residues. Looked up from germline, CDR1 is SQVTM and CDR2 is ANQGSEA. V lost 4 bases, J lost 8 bases, and 8 bases lay in between. Here the CDR3 DNA reads TGCAGCGTTGGACACGAAGGCTACACCTTC. This translates into CSVGHEGYTF.

This clonotype was picked up a small number of times. CDR3 sequence reads: CSASGGPEQYF. CDR3 nucleotide sequence: TGCAGTGCTAGCGGGGGCCCCGAGCAGTACTTC. The genes are TRBV20-1 and TRBJ2-7; perhaps D is TRBD1 or TRBD2 (6 bases each). The germline V gene has CDR1 DFQATT and CDR2 SNEGSKA (reference sequence). CDR3 size: 11 residues. The V end lost 3 bases, the J end lost 6 bases, and 9 bases lay between the germline ends.

J is TRBJ2-7 and V is TRBV4-2; the D call may be TRBD1 or TRBD2 (6 bases each). The V and J ends lost 4 bases and 5 bases respectively, with 18 bases between them. CDR3 length equals 15 residues. Germline V gene sequence: CDR1 LGHNA, CDR2 YNFKEQ. CDR3 sequence (DNA): TGTGCCAGCAGCCCTTCCGAGGGGGGTCGGCACGAGCAGTACTTC. Translating gives CASSPSEGGRHEQYF.

The chain recombines TRBV6-6 with TRBJ2-1; possible D gene TRBD2, 6 bases. The CDR3 is 12 amino acids. Germline assignment: CDR1 MNHNY and CDR2 SVGAGI (reference sequence). Trimming took off 8 bases at V and 7 bases at J, with 12 bases between the two ends. The CDR3 loop reads CASRRAGNEQFF. The CDR3, as DNA: TGTGCCAGCCGACGGGCGGGAAATGAGCAGTTCTTC.